This is a list of T cell receptor beta chains from one sample in a study of PD-1 blockade in mismatch repair-deficient tumors. Libraries were prepared by immunoSEQ multiplex PCR; TCRdb keeps only in-frame clonotypes and omits some of them. The data contain 38,000 or so clones, approximately 81% of them seen just once; the ten biggest clones take up roughly 3.9%. The sequences come from peripheral blood, collected about 80 weeks after starting pembrolizumab. The receptors here all came from an adult with mismatch repair-deficient cancer. Both conserved end residues are trimmed from each CDR3.

TRBV30	TRBJ2-1	AWSVGTSGYNEQF
TRBV15	TRBJ1-2	ATSRENEGYGYT
TRBV5-4	TRBJ2-5	ASSLTGGETQY
TRBV7-9	TRBJ2-7	ASSPGRLADYEQY
TRBV21-1	TRBJ1-1	ASSKAQDRGPVRATEAF
TRBV19	TRBJ2-3	ASSGLWGSTDTQY
TRBV7-9	TRBJ2-4	ASKETGAKNIQY
TRBV11-3	TRBJ1-1	ASSLQNTEAF
TRBV4-3	TRBJ2-7	ASSQGYATYEQY
TRBV28	TRBJ2-5	ASSSLAEETQY
TRBV12-5	TRBJ2-1	ASGLVTGQGNNEQF
TRBV30	TRBJ2-2	AWSKRAAGELF
TRBV18	TRBJ1-3	ASSRDSSGNTIY
TRBV5-1	TRBJ1-3	ASSDRPSSGNTIY
TRBV5-6	TRBJ2-7	ASSYVRDIVSYEQY
TRBV19	TRBJ2-5	ASSIAGTGQETQY
TRBV29-1	TRBJ2-7	SVRGLGTYEQY
TRBV2	TRBJ2-7	ASKGEQGLLISYEQY
TRBV9	TRBJ2-1	ASSVEAGSYNEQF
TRBV18	TRBJ2-4	ASSPPGTLAKNIQY
TRBV11-2	TRBJ2-5	ASSLALAGSRETQY
TRBV5-4	TRBJ1-2	ASGGPGHNYGYT
TRBV7-9	TRBJ2-7	ASSVDPNSYEQY
TRBV7-9	TRBJ2-1	ASSLESEQF
TRBV5-1	TRBJ2-3	ASSLGDSHSTDTQY
TRBV11-2	TRBJ2-3	ASSPQGRTDTQY
TRBV15	TRBJ2-2	ATSRGTFNTGELF